This T cell receptor beta chain originates from a study of blood T cell repertoires in COVID-19. All enrollees were roughly 18 to 90 years old and from roughly 22 US areas. Recovered status in Cohort 3 required two negative PCRs, clearance, or symptom resolution. The V and J ends lost 4 bases and 3 bases, in that order; junction bases with no gene match: 8. Germline V lookup: CDR1 SGDLS, CDR2 YYNGEE. The CDR3 runs to 15 residues. Per the authors' pipeline: Amplification with reference gene primers provided the estimates of nucleated cell counts. The assay was immunoSEQ multiplex PCR, and TCRdb's table has in-frame clones only and misses some. V and J calls plus clone size are reproduced from that table; the DNA served to infer D and trimming. The table includes around 300,000 clones, 88% detected once. This clone was picked up one time.

The sequenced sample was PBMCs or T cells enriched from blood (not recorded which). The J gene is TRBJ2-7, the V gene TRBV9; TRBD1 matches at 9 bases. The sequence was collected from a man aged 25-45 years who had recovered from COVID-19. The CDR3 DNA is TGTGCCAGCAGCCCGGGGACAGGGTCCGTCTACGAGCAGTACTTC. It yields the protein CASSPGTGSVYEQYF. Variable domain in full (rest from reference TRBV9 and TRBJ2-7): DSGVTQTPKHLITATGQRVTLRCSPRSGDLSVYWYQQSLDQGLQFLIQYYNGEERAKGNILERFSAQQFPDLHSELNLSSLELGDSALYFCASSPGTGSVYEQYFGPGTRLTVT.